This is a list of T cell receptor beta chains from one sample in a study of naive and memory T cell subsets. TCRdb passed the UMI-ligation and nested PCR reads through MiXCR, listing each CDR3 protein once. The profile covers about 90,000 distinct CDR3 sequences, with around 7% appearing a single time and around 1.5% taken by the ten largest. Sequenced input: central memory CD4+ T cells from blood. The receptor set was obtained from a human donor in good health. CDR3s include the opening cysteine and the closing phenylalanine or tryptophan. A D gene is named only where the DNA matches it firmly. Where a row states a size, it is once, few, many or the class of an expanded clone; other rows omit it.

CDR3 DNA: TGTGCCAGCAGGACGAAGGGGGAGCAGTACTTC; CDR3 protein: CASRTKGEQYF; clone size: few; J gene: TRBJ2-7; V gene: TRBV12-3/TRBV12-4; D gene: NA; CDR3 length: 11
CDR3 DNA: TGTGCCATCAGTGAGTCCTTAGGACAGACCTACGAGCAGTACTTC; CDR3 protein: CAISESLGQTYEQYF; clone size: NA; J gene: TRBJ2-7; V gene: TRBV10-3; D gene: NA; CDR3 length: 15
CDR3 DNA: TGTGCCAGCAGCCAAGAAGGAGGACTAGTCTACAATGAGCAGTTCTTC; CDR3 protein: CASSQEGGLVYNEQFF; clone size: NA; J gene: TRBJ2-1; V gene: TRBV14; D gene: TRBD2; CDR3 length: 16
CDR3 DNA: TGTGCCTGGATCAAAACGAGGGGTGGGGACTATGGCTACACCTTC; CDR3 protein: CAWIKTRGGDYGYTF; clone size: many; J gene: TRBJ1-2; V gene: TRBV30; D gene: NA; CDR3 length: 15
CDR3 DNA: TGTGCCAGCAGCCTCGACAGGGATACGCAGTATTTT; CDR3 protein: CASSLDRDTQYF; clone size: few; J gene: TRBJ2-3; V gene: TRBV7-2; D gene: NA; CDR3 length: 12
CDR3 DNA: TGTGCCTGGAGTGTAACAGGGGAGAGTTCACCCCTCCACTTT; CDR3 protein: CAWSVTGESSPLHF; clone size: many; J gene: TRBJ1-6; V gene: TRBV30; D gene: TRBD1; CDR3 length: 14
CDR3 DNA: TGTGCCAGCACCTGGGGTGGAGAGACCCAGTACTTC; CDR3 protein: CASTWGGETQYF; clone size: NA; J gene: TRBJ2-5; V gene: TRBV7-9; D gene: NA; CDR3 length: 12
CDR3 DNA: TGCAGTGCTAGAGAGCAAAACGCTAACTATGGCTACACCTTC; CDR3 protein: CSAREQNANYGYTF; clone size: many; J gene: TRBJ1-2; V gene: TRBV20-1; D gene: NA; CDR3 length: 14
CDR3 DNA: TGTGCCAGCAGCTTTGAGGGCGAGCAGTACTTC; CDR3 protein: CASSFEGEQYF; clone size: NA; J gene: TRBJ2-7; V gene: TRBV7-9; D gene: NA; CDR3 length: 11
CDR3 DNA: TGTGCCAGCAGTTACCATCCGCACTCTGGAAACACCATATATTTT; CDR3 protein: CASSYHPHSGNTIYF; clone size: many; J gene: TRBJ1-3; V gene: TRBV6-2/TRBV6-3; D gene: NA; CDR3 length: 15
CDR3 DNA: TGCGCCAGCAGCCAAGATCGACAGGGGAGCTCTGGAAACACCATATATTTT; CDR3 protein: CASSQDRQGSSGNTIYF; clone size: many; J gene: TRBJ1-3; V gene: TRBV4-3; D gene: TRBD1; CDR3 length: 17
CDR3 DNA: TGCAGTGCTAGTCCCACTGGGGCCAACGTCCTGACTTTC; CDR3 protein: CSASPTGANVLTF; clone size: many; J gene: TRBJ2-6; V gene: TRBV20-1; D gene: NA; CDR3 length: 13
CDR3 DNA: TGTGCCAGCAGTGGACCGGGACAAGGTCTTGGACCCCTCCACTTT; CDR3 protein: CASSGPGQGLGPLHF; clone size: many; J gene: TRBJ1-6; V gene: TRBV6-2/TRBV6-3; D gene: NA; CDR3 length: 15
CDR3 DNA: TGTGCCAGCAGCCGATTTGGGGGCATCTACACTGAAGCTTTCTTT; CDR3 protein: CASSRFGGIYTEAFF; clone size: few; J gene: TRBJ1-1; V gene: TRBV3-1; D gene: NA; CDR3 length: 15
CDR3 DNA: TGCGCCAGCAGCTTGGCCCCGACAACGACAGGGACCTTCTCTGGAAACACCATATATTTT; CDR3 protein: CASSLAPTTTGTFSGNTIYF; clone size: NA; J gene: TRBJ1-3; V gene: TRBV5-1; D gene: TRBD1; CDR3 length: 20
CDR3 DNA: TGTGCCAGCAGCGTAGTTGCAGGGGGGACTTACAATGAGCAGTTCTTC; CDR3 protein: CASSVVAGGTYNEQFF; clone size: NA; J gene: TRBJ2-1; V gene: TRBV9; D gene: NA; CDR3 length: 16
CDR3 DNA: TGCAGCGTTGAAATTCAGACGGGGTACAATGAGCAGTTCTTC; CDR3 protein: CSVEIQTGYNEQFF; clone size: NA; J gene: TRBJ2-1; V gene: TRBV29-1; D gene: NA; CDR3 length: 14
CDR3 DNA: TGTGCCAGCAGCTCACGAGCGGGAGACGGTGAGCAGTTCTTC; CDR3 protein: CASSSRAGDGEQFF; clone size: many; J gene: TRBJ2-1; V gene: TRBV7-3; D gene: TRBD2; CDR3 length: 14
CDR3 DNA: TGCGCCAGCAGCTCCCCAGCGCAAGGAAACAATGAGCAGTTCTTC; CDR3 protein: CASSSPAQGNNEQFF; clone size: many; J gene: TRBJ2-1; V gene: TRBV5-1; D gene: NA; CDR3 length: 15
CDR3 DNA: TGCAGTGCTAGAGTGGATGTGAATGAGCAGTTCTTC; CDR3 protein: CSARVDVNEQFF; clone size: many; J gene: TRBJ2-1; V gene: TRBV20-1; D gene: NA; CDR3 length: 12
CDR3 DNA: TGTGCCAGCAGCCAATGGGGAGTAGGCTACACCTTC; CDR3 protein: CASSQWGVGYTF; clone size: NA; J gene: TRBJ1-2; V gene: TRBV7-2; D gene: NA; CDR3 length: 12
CDR3 DNA: TGTGCCTGGAGTCCCGAATCCCGAGGGGGTGAAAAACTGTTTTTT; CDR3 protein: CAWSPESRGGEKLFF; clone size: NA; J gene: TRBJ1-4; V gene: TRBV30; D gene: NA; CDR3 length: 15
CDR3 DNA: TGCAGTGTGGGACAGGGGGCGTCTAAGGGTAATTCACCCCTCCACTTT; CDR3 protein: CSVGQGASKGNSPLHF; clone size: many; J gene: TRBJ1-6; V gene: TRBV20-1; D gene: TRBD1; CDR3 length: 16
CDR3 DNA: TGCAGTGCTAGCCCCCCGACAGGGTACAATGAGCAGTTCTTC; CDR3 protein: CSASPPTGYNEQFF; clone size: NA; J gene: TRBJ2-1; V gene: TRBV20-1; D gene: TRBD1; CDR3 length: 14
CDR3 DNA: TGTACTAGTGGTTTGTGGACAGGGCACAATCAGCCCCAGCATTTT; CDR3 protein: CTSGLWTGHNQPQHF; clone size: NA; J gene: TRBJ1-5; V gene: TRBV12-5; D gene: TRBD1; CDR3 length: 15
CDR3 DNA: TGCGCCAGCAGCCCCACCGGGACAGGGCTCCTCGAGCAGTACTTC; CDR3 protein: CASSPTGTGLLEQYF; clone size: NA; J gene: TRBJ2-7; V gene: TRBV5-1; D gene: TRBD1; CDR3 length: 15
CDR3 DNA: TGTGCCACCAGTGACCCTAGCGGGACTGGCTATGAGCAGTTCTTC; CDR3 protein: CATSDPSGTGYEQFF; clone size: many; J gene: TRBJ2-1; V gene: TRBV24-1; D gene: TRBD2; CDR3 length: 15
CDR3 DNA: TGTGCCAGCAGTGGTCAGGGGGTCGGTGAAAAACTGTTTTTT; CDR3 protein: CASSGQGVGEKLFF; clone size: many; J gene: TRBJ1-4; V gene: TRBV2; D gene: TRBD1; CDR3 length: 14
CDR3 DNA: TGTGCCAGCAGCCATCCGGGGTTGGGTAATGAAAAACTGTTTTTT; CDR3 protein: CASSHPGLGNEKLFF; clone size: many; J gene: TRBJ1-4; V gene: TRBV14; D gene: NA; CDR3 length: 15
CDR3 DNA: TGTGCCAGCAGTTTATATGGGACAGGGATTGGAAACACCATATATTTT; CDR3 protein: CASSLYGTGIGNTIYF; clone size: few; J gene: TRBJ1-3; V gene: TRBV28; D gene: TRBD1; CDR3 length: 16
CDR3 DNA: TGTGCCAGCAGTGAAAGGGCAGGGACAAATTCACCCCTCCACTTT; CDR3 protein: CASSERAGTNSPLHF; clone size: few; J gene: TRBJ1-6; V gene: TRBV2; D gene: NA; CDR3 length: 15
CDR3 DNA: TGTGCCAGCAGCTCCCGTCCCCAGGCGGCCGGGGAGCTGTTTTTT; CDR3 protein: CASSSRPQAAGELFF; clone size: many; J gene: TRBJ2-2; V gene: TRBV7-2; D gene: NA; CDR3 length: 15
CDR3 DNA: TGTGCCAGCAGTGCGGGACAGTATAATTCACCCCTCCACTTT; CDR3 protein: CASSAGQYNSPLHF; clone size: many; J gene: TRBJ1-6; V gene: TRBV6-1; D gene: TRBD1; CDR3 length: 14
CDR3 DNA: TGCAGTGTCCCGTGGGGGGGCCCGAAACAGCCCCAGCATTTT; CDR3 protein: CSVPWGGPKQPQHF; clone size: large; J gene: TRBJ1-5; V gene: TRBV20-1; D gene: NA; CDR3 length: 14
CDR3 DNA: TGCAGTGCAAAGCTGGGCGCAGATACGCAGTATTTT; CDR3 protein: CSAKLGADTQYF; clone size: many; J gene: TRBJ2-3; V gene: TRBV20-1; D gene: NA; CDR3 length: 12
CDR3 DNA: TGCAGTGCGCTCAGACAGGGAGTGGGCGAGCAGTACTTC; CDR3 protein: CSALRQGVGEQYF; clone size: NA; J gene: TRBJ2-7; V gene: TRBV20-1; D gene: TRBD1; CDR3 length: 13
CDR3 DNA: TGTGCCAGCAGCTTAGGGGTAGGCCTTGAGCAGTTCTTC; CDR3 protein: CASSLGVGLEQFF; clone size: many; J gene: TRBJ2-1; V gene: TRBV7-8; D gene: NA; CDR3 length: 13